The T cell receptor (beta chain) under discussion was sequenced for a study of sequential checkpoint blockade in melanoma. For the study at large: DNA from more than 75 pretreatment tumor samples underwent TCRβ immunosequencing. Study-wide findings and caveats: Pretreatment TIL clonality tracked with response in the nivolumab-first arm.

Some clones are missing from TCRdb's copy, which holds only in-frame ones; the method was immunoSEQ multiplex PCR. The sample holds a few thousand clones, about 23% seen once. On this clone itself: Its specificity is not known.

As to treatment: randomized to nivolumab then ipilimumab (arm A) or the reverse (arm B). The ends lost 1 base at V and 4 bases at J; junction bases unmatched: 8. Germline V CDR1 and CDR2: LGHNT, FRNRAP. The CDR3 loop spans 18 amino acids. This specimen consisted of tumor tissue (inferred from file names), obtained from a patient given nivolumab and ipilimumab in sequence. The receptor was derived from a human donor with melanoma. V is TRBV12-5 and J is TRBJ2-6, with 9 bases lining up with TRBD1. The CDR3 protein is CASGLEQDRGFGANVLTF. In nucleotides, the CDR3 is TGTGCTAGTGGTTTGGAACAAGACAGGGGGTTCGGGGCCAACGTCCTGACTTTC.